Each of the 27 T cell receptor beta chains below was sequenced from the same sample in a study of blood T cell repertoires in COVID-19. Method: immunoSEQ multiplex PCR; TCRdb's copy keeps in-frame clones and lacks some. This sample has 250,000 to 350,000 clones; 86% occur once, and the top ten carry 8.5% to 12%. Source material: PBMCs or T cells enriched from blood (not recorded which). These receptors were collected from a woman aged 18-29 years who had recovered from COVID-19.

The chain employs TRBV7-8 and TRBJ1-6; D is possibly TRBD1 (6 bases). The CDR3 is made up of 17 amino acids. V lost 1 base and J 2 bases, leaving 12 bases between the germline ends. Looked up from germline, CDR1 is SGHVS and CDR2 is FQNEAQ. The CDR3 nucleotides read TGTGCCAGCAGCTTAGGCCAGGGGCCACCCTATAATTCACCCCTCCACTTT. It is translated as CASSLGQGPPYNSPLHF.

The rearrangement links TRBV27 to TRBJ1-5; D call uncertain. Germline V gene data show CDR1 as MNHEY and CDR2 as SMNVEV (reference sequence). Trimming removed 3 bases at V and 1 base at J, with 10 bases between. CDR3 length equals 15 residues. Here the CDR3 reads CASSLKRASNQPQHF. The DNA of the CDR3 is TGTGCCAGCAGTTTGAAGAGGGCAAGCAATCAGCCCCAGCATTTT.

The chain has TRBV7-9 and TRBJ1-2, with TRBD1 matching 8 bases. Germline CDR1 reads SEHNR; CDR2 reads FQNEAQ (reference sequence). With 5 bases clipped from V and 6 bases from J, the junction kept 5 bases outside the gene matches. The CDR3 extends over 13 amino acids. The CDR3 loop is CASSLGQGDGYTF. The CDR3 DNA sequence: TGTGCCAGCAGCCTTGGACAGGGTGATGGCTACACCTTC.

At least ten counts were recorded for this clone. This chain joins TRBV9 and TRBJ1-2; D is possibly TRBD1 (6 bases). CDR3 length equals 16 residues. From germline, CDR1 is SGDLS and CDR2 YYNGEE. V lost 4 bases to trimming and J lost 5 bases, with 21 bases between them. CDR3 sequence (DNA): TGTGCCAGCAGCTCCCAAAAAGGGGGGGGGCTATATGGCTACACCTTC. Its protein product is CASSSQKGGGLYGYTF.

J is TRBJ1-1 and V is TRBV15; unclear D gene. The germline CDR1 and CDR2 sequences are LNHNV and YYDKDF (reference sequence). The CDR3 is 14 amino acids. The V gene lost 0 bases and the J gene lost 5 bases, with 10 bases spanning the gap. Here the CDR3 DNA reads TGTGCCACCAGCAGAGATCGGGTACGGACTGAAGCTTTCTTT. Amino acids: CATSRDRVRTEAFF.

The chain carries TRBV7-9 and TRBJ2-5; D possibly corresponds to TRBD1 (5 bases). Looked up from germline, CDR1 is SEHNR and CDR2 is FQNEAQ (reference sequence). V lost 5 bases to trimming and J lost 4 bases, with 20 bases between them. The CDR3 totals 16 residues. CDR3 loop: CASSRYEKGARETQYF. CDR3 nucleotides: TGTGCCAGCAGCCGTTACGAAAAAGGGGCAAGAGAGACCCAGTACTTC. Complete variable domain (other parts from reference TRBV7-9 and TRBJ2-5): DTGVSQNPRHKITKRGQNVTFRCDPISEHNRLYWYRQTLGQGPEFLTYFQNEAQLEKSRLLSDRFSAERPKGSFSTLEIQRTEQGDSAMYLCASSRYEKGARETQYFGPGTRLLVL.

The rearrangement links TRBV30 to TRBJ2-1, with a tentative D call TRBD2 (5 bases). Germline CDR1 GTSNPN, CDR2 SVGIG (reference sequence). Trimming cost V 6 bases and J 12 bases, with 12 bases left between them. The CDR3 spans 10 residues. The CDR3 reads CACQDFGQFF. CDR3 bases: TGTGCCTGCCAGGACTTCGGGCAGTTCTTC.

J is TRBJ1-5 and V is TRBV27, with a tentative D call TRBD1 (6 bases). V lost 5 bases, J lost 0 bases, and 11 bases lay in between. The CDR3 length is 15 residues. Germline-derived CDR1 and CDR2 are MNHEY and SMNVEV (reference sequence). The CDR3 reads CASSADRYSNQPQHF. The DNA of the CDR3 is TGTGCCAGCAGTGCAGACAGGTATAGCAATCAGCCCCAGCATTTT.

The chain employs TRBV11-2 and TRBJ1-1; D is ambiguous. V lost 3 bases, J lost 1 base, and 6 bases lay in between. Germline assignment: CDR1 SGHAT and CDR2 FQNNGV. The CDR3 runs to 13 residues. CDR3 amino acids: CASSFSTNTEAFF. The DNA for the CDR3 is TGTGCCAGCAGCTTCTCTACGAACACTGAAGCTTTCTTT.

CDR3 bases: TGTGCCAGCAGCCGACATTACGACACTGAAGCTTTCTTT. Translation: CASSRHYDTEAFF. The chain links TRBV14 to TRBJ1-1; no firm D call. CDR3 size: 13 residues. Germline CDR1 reads SGHDN; CDR2 reads FVKESK. Trimming took off 4 bases at V and 3 bases at J, with 9 bases between the two ends.

This clone was seen just once. V and J are TRBV29-1 and TRBJ2-1; D uncertain. V was cut by 0 bases and J by 16 bases, with 16 bases left in between. Germline V CDR1 and CDR2: SQVTM, ANQGSEA. This CDR3 region has 12 residues. As DNA, the CDR3 is TGCAGCGTTGAAGATCTCGAGATAAACCAATTCTTC. Its protein is CSVEDLEINQFF.

The V and J genes are TRBV7-2 and TRBJ2-1; 8 nucleotides line up with TRBD2. Germline assignment: CDR1 SGHTA and CDR2 FQGNSA. The CDR3 has 17 amino acids. The junction had 16 bases not matched to a gene; V was cut back by 5 bases and J by 7 bases. The CDR3: CASSLGNLGGGRNEQFF. In DNA, the CDR3 is TGTGCCAGCAGCCTCGGAAACTTGGGCGGGGGGAGAAATGAGCAGTTCTTC.

V is TRBV19 and J is TRBJ1-5; D remains unclear. The CDR3 is 13 residues long. Trimming took 2 bases from V and 5 from J, leaving 7 bases between them. Germline values: CDR1 LNHDA, CDR2 SQIVND (reference sequence). CDR3 region: CASSIWADQPQHF. The DNA of the CDR3 is TGTGCCAGTAGTATATGGGCAGATCAGCCCCAGCATTTT.

The CDR3 region has the DNA TGCGCCAGCAGCTTCTTCCAGGGTGATGGCTACACCTTC. It codes for CASSFFQGDGYTF. This rearrangement joins TRBV5-1 to TRBJ1-2; possible D gene TRBD1, 5 bases. The CDR3 length is 13 residues. The V end lost 2 bases, the J end lost 6 bases, and 11 bases lay between the germline ends. Per the germline V gene, CDR1 is SGHRS and CDR2 is YFSETQ.

The genes are TRBV27 and TRBJ1-5, with 8 nucleotides matching TRBD1. The J segment lost 2 bases and the V segment lost 11 bases, leaving 14 bases of the junction unmatched. Germline CDR1 and CDR2: MNHEY and SMNVEV (reference sequence). This CDR3 contains 16 residues. The CDR3, as DNA: TGTGCCGCTGAAATTACAGGGGGGGTTGGCAATCAGCCCCAGCATTTT. As protein: CAAEITGGVGNQPQHF.

This rearrangement joins TRBV7-2 to TRBJ2-1; D possibly corresponds to TRBD2 (6 bases). The germline gives CDR1 SGHTA, CDR2 FQGNSA. The CDR3 extends over 14 amino acids. V gave up 1 base and J gave up 8 bases, with 12 bases separating them. This chain's CDR3 is CASSLGTRGDEQFF. The CDR3 DNA reads TGTGCCAGCAGCTTAGGTACCCGCGGGGATGAGCAGTTCTTC.

The chain is built from TRBV19 and TRBJ2-3, with 9 bases matching TRBD1. Per the germline V gene, CDR1 is LNHDA and CDR2 is SQIVND (reference sequence). CDR3 length equals 15 residues. V shed 9 bases and J 3 bases; nucleotides not matched to a gene: 10. Written as DNA, the CDR3 is TGTGCCAGCAACGACGGGACAGGGACAACAGATACGCAGTATTTT. Protein product: CASNDGTGTTDTQYF. Looking up the rest from reference TRBV19 and TRBJ2-3 gives the full variable domain: DGGITQSPKYLFRKEGQNVTLSCEQNLNHDAMYWYRQDPGQGLRLIYYSQIVNDFQKGDIAEGYSVSREKKESFPLTVTSAQKNPTAFYLCASNDGTGTTDTQYFGPGTRLTVL.

V and J are TRBV13 and TRBJ2-3, with 11 bases matching TRBD2. V lost 5 bases, J lost 2 bases, and 6 bases stayed unmatched. This CDR3 contains 16 residues. CDR1 and CDR2 (germline): PRHDT, FYEKMQ (reference sequence). In DNA, the CDR3 is TGTGCCAGCAGCGAACGACTAGCGGGGAACACAGATACGCAGTATTTT. Its protein is CASSERLAGNTDTQYF.

The chain has TRBV18 and TRBJ1-1; D uncertain. Germline assignment: CDR1 KGHSH and CDR2 LQKENI. CDR3 length: 13 amino acids. The V and J ends lost 4 bases and 8 bases respectively, with 14 bases between them. The CDR3 is CASSLRVGDEAFF. In DNA form, the CDR3 reads TGTGCCAGCTCACTACGCGTGGGCGACGAAGCTTTCTTT.

J is TRBJ1-5 and V is TRBV6-1, with D perhaps matching TRBD1 (6 bases). The germline V and J ends were trimmed by 0 bases and 0 bases, with 9 bases remaining between them. Germline lookup yields CDR1 MNHNS and CDR2 SASEGT. The CDR3 length is 16 residues. CDR3 region: CASSEAPGVSNQPQHF. DNA for the CDR3: TGTGCCAGCAGTGAAGCGCCAGGGGTTAGCAATCAGCCCCAGCATTTT.

This rearrangement joins TRBV25-1 to TRBJ1-6; D is undetermined. The CDR3 is 13 residues long. CDR1 MGHDK and CDR2 SYGVNS come from the germline V gene. Trimming shortened V by 1 base and J by 8 bases, and 6 bases separated the two germline ends. The CDR3 loop reads CASSESLYSPLHF. CDR3 in DNA: TGTGCCAGCAGTGAATCTCTGTATTCACCCCTCCACTTT.

A note on this clone: One end of the junction does not line up with germline, which may come from a read error. V is TRBV9 and J is TRBJ1-4, with 7 bases fitting TRBD1. Germline lookup yields CDR1 SGDLS and CDR2 YYNGEE. The CDR3 has 15 residues. This CDR3 reads CASGVRGQGNEKLFF. CDR3 in DNA: TGTGCCAGCGGCGTAAGGGGGCAGGGTAATGAAAAACTGTTTTTT.

V usage is TRBV5-4 and J usage is TRBJ1-2; D possibly corresponds to TRBD1 (6 bases). CDR1 and CDR2 (germline): SGHNT, YYREEE (reference sequence). This CDR3 has 15 residues. V dropped 0 bases and J dropped 4 bases, with 13 bases sitting between them. CDR3 loop: CASSLVQGNFYGYTF. CDR3 sequence (DNA): TGTGCCAGCAGCTTGGTGCAGGGGAATTTCTATGGCTACACCTTC. The full variable domain, in which reference TRBV5-4 and TRBJ1-2 provide the parts outside the CDR3, is ETGVTQSPTHLIKTRGQQVTLRCSSQSGHNTVSWYQQALGQGPQFIFQYYREEENGRGNFPPRFSGLQFPNYSSELNVNALELDDSALYLCASSLVQGNFYGYTFGSGTRLTVV.

The rearrangement uses TRBV28 and TRBJ2-5; no firm D call. In germline, CDR1 is MDHEN, CDR2 SYDVKM. The CDR3 is made up of 10 amino acids. In nucleotides, the CDR3 is TGTGCGACTGGCCAAGAGACCCAGTACTTC. Translated: CATGQETQYF.

The rearrangement uses TRBV10-3 and TRBJ1-1; D possibly corresponds to TRBD1 (6 bases). This CDR3 comprises 11 residues. Trimming removed 6 bases from V and 6 bases from J, with 8 bases in between. Germline lookup yields CDR1 ENHRY and CDR2 SYGVKD. Here the CDR3 DNA reads TGTGCCATCAGACAGGGTCCTGAAGCTTTCTTT. It is translated as CAIRQGPEAFF.

The chain is built from TRBV11-2 and TRBJ1-2; 7 bases are a match to TRBD1. Germline loops: CDR1 SGHAT, CDR2 FQNNGV. V trimming: 5 bases; J trimming: 2 bases; junction bases outside the gene matches: 2. The CDR3 extends over 13 amino acids. CDR3 region: CASSLGQNYGYTF. In DNA form, the CDR3 reads TGTGCCAGCAGCCTGGGACAGAACTATGGCTACACCTTC.

This clone was seen once. The chain couples TRBV2 to TRBJ2-7; a weak D match, TRBD1 (5 bases). The V gene's germline CDR1 is SNHLY and CDR2 FYNNEI. The CDR3 loop spans 12 amino acids. The ends were cut back, 6 bases at V and 2 bases at J, with 8 bases in the middle. The CDR3 DNA reads TGTGCCAGCAGAGTCAGGGCCTACGAGCAGTACTTC. Translation: CASRVRAYEQYF.